The next 5 T cell receptor beta chains were all read from a single sample in a study of blood T cell repertoires in COVID-19. This table comes from immunoSEQ multiplex PCR, and its TCRdb copy is limited to in-frame clones, with some not included. The sample carries some 99,000 clones, around 78% recorded once. The sample consisted of peripheral blood. These receptors all stem from a woman aged 55-70 years with acute or convalescent COVID-19.

The chain joins TRBV7-6 to TRBJ2-5; D gene ambiguous. The CDR3 consists of 11 residues. Trimming pared 5 bases from V and 2 bases from J, leaving 3 bases between. Germline V gene lookup returns CDR1 SGHVS and CDR2 FNYEAQ. The CDR3 DNA is TGTGCCAGCAGCCCTCAAGAGACCCAGTACTTC. Its translation is CASSPQETQYF.

The chain uses TRBV28 and TRBJ2-1; a possible D gene is TRBD2 (5 bases). This CDR3 contains 15 residues. Germline V gives CDR1 MDHEN, CDR2 SYDVKM. V was clipped by 7 bases and J by 5 bases, with 18 bases between them. As DNA, the CDR3 is TGTGCCAGCACCCCTCGCGCGGGCGTGGACAATGAGCAGTTCTTC. It codes for CASTPRAGVDNEQFF.

This clone was found once. This sequence joins TRBV25-1 and TRBJ1-6, with TRBD1 matching 9 bases. Losses at the gene ends were 4 bases for V and 10 bases for J; bases not matched to a gene: 8. Germline CDR1 is MGHDK and CDR2 is SYGVNS. There are 15 residues in the CDR3. CDR3: CASSVWETGGSPLHF. The CDR3 nucleotides read TGTGCCAGCAGTGTGTGGGAAACAGGGGGCTCACCCCTCCACTTT.

Here the CDR3 DNA reads TGTGCCAGCTCACCACCTTCTGGGGGCGGTGAGCAGTTCTTC. Translating gives CASSPPSGGGEQFF. This chain joins TRBV18 and TRBJ2-1; D may be TRBD1 (6 bases). Between the trimmed V and J ends, which lost 0 bases and 9 bases, there was a span of 12 bases. The CDR3 totals 14 residues. CDR1 KGHSH and CDR2 LQKENI come from the germline V gene. Variable domain in full (rest from reference TRBV18 and TRBJ2-1): NAGVMQNPRHLVRRRGQEARLRCSPMKGHSHVYWYRQLPEEGLKFMVYLQKENIIDESGMPKERFSAEFPKEGPSILRIQQVVRGDSAAYFCASSPPSGGGEQFFGPGTRLTVL.

This chain connects TRBV7-2 to TRBJ1-6, with TRBD1 as a possible D gene (5 bases). Trimming shortened V by 2 bases and J by 6 bases, and 8 bases separated the two germline ends. Germline lookup yields CDR1 SGHTA and CDR2 FQGNSA. The CDR3 covers 14 residues. CDR3 DNA sequence: TGTGCCAGCAGCTTAAGACAGTCTAATTCACCCCTCCACTTT. Translating it yields CASSLRQSNSPLHF.